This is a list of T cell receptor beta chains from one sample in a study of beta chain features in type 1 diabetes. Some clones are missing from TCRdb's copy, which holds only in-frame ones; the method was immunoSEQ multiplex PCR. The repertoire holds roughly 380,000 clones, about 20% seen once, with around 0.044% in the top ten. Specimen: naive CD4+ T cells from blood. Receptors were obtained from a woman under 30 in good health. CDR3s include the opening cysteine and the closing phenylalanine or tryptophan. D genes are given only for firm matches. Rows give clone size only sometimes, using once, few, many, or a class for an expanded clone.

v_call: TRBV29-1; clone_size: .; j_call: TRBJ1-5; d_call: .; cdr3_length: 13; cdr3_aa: CSVGRGLDQPQHF; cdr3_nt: TGCAGCGTTGGCCGCGGATTGGATCAGCCCCAGCATTTT
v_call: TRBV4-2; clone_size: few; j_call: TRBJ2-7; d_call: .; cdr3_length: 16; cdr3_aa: CASSLGNGLSSYEQYF; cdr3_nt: TGTGCCAGCAGCCTCGGTAACGGTCTAAGCTCCTACGAGCAGTACTTC
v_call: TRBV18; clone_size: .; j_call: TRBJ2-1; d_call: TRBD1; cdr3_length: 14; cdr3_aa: CASSPGQLGDEQFF; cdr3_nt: TGTGCCAGCTCACCGGGACAGCTTGGGGATGAGCAGTTCTTC
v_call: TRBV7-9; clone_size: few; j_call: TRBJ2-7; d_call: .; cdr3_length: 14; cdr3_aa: CASSYTGVSYEQYF; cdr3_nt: TGTGCCAGCAGCTATACAGGAGTCTCCTACGAGCAGTACTTC
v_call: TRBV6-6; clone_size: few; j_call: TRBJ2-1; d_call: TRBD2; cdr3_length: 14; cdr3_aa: CASSQLAGVNEQFF; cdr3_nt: TGTGCCAGCAGTCAACTAGCGGGAGTTAATGAGCAGTTCTTC
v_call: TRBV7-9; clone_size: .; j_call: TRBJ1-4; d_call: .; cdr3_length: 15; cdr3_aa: CASSLQGQPGEKLFF; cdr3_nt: TGTGCCAGCAGCTTACAGGGGCAGCCCGGGGAAAAACTGTTTTTT
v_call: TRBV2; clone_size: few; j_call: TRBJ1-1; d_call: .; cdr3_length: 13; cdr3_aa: CASSVQGNTEAFF; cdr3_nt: TGTGCCAGCAGTGTTCAGGGGAACACTGAAGCTTTCTTT
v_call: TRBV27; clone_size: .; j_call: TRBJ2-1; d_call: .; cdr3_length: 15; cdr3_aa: CASSFRRNSYNEQFF; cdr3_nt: TGTGCCAGCAGTTTTAGGAGGAACTCCTACAATGAGCAGTTCTTC
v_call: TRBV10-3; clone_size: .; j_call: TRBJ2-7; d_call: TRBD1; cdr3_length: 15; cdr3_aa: CAISVGQGLSYEQYF; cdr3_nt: TGTGCCATCAGTGTTGGACAGGGGCTTTCCTACGAGCAGTACTTC
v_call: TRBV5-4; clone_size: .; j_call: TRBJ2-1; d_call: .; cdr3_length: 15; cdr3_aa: CASSLAVHSYNEQFF; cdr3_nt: TGTGCCAGCAGCTTGGCGGTGCACTCCTACAATGAGCAGTTCTTC
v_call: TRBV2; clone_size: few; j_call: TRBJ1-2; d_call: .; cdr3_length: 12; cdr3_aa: CASSPTGSGYTF; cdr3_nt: TGTGCCAGCAGTCCAACAGGGAGTGGCTACACCTTC
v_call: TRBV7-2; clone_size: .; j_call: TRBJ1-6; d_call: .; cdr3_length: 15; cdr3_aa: CASSLAAGTNSPLHF; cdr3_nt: TGTGCCAGCAGCTTAGCGGCTGGGACAAATTCACCCCTCCACTTT